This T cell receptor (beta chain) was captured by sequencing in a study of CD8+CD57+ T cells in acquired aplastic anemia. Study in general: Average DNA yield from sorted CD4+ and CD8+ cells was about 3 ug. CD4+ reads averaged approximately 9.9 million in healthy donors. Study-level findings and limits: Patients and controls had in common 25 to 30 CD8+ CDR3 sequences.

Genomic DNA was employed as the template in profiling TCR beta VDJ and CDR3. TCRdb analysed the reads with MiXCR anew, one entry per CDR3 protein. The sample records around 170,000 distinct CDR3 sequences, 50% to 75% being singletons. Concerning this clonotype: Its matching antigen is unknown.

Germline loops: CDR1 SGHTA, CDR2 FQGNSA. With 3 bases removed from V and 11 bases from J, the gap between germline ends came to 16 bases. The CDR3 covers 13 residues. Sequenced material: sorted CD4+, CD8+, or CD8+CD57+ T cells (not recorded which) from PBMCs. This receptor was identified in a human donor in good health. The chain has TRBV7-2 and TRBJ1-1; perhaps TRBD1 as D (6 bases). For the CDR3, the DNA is TGTGCCAGCAGCTTTGGGGTGCAGGGGATCGCTTTCTTT. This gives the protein CASSFGVQGIAFF.